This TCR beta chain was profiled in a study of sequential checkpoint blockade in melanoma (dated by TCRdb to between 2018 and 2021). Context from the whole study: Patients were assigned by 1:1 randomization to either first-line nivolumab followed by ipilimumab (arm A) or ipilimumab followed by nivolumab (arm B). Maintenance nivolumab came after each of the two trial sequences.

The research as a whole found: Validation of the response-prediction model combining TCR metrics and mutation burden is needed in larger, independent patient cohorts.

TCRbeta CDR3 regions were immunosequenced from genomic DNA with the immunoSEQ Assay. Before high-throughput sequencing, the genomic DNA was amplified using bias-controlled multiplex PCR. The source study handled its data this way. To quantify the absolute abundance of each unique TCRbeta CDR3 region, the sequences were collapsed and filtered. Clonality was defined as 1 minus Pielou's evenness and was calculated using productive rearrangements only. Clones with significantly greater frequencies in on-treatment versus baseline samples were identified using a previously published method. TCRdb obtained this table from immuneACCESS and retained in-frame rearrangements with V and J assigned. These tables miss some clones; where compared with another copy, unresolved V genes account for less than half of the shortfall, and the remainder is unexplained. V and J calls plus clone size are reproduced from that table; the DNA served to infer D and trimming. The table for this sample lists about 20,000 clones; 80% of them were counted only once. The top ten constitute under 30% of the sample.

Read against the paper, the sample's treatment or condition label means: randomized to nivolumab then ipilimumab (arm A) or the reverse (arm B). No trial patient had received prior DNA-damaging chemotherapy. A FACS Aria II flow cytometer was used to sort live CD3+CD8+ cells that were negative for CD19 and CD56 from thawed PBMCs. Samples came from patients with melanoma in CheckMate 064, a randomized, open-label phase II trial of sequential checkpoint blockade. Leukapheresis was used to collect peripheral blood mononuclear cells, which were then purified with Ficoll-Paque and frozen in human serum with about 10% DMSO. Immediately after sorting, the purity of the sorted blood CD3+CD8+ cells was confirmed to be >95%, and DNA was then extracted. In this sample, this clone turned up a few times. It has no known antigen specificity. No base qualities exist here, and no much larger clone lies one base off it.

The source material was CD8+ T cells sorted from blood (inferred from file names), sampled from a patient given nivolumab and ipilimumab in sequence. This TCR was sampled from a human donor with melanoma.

The DNA reads TGTGCCAGCAGCCAAGAAGTAGCGGGGACCGGGGAGCTGTTTTTT. Its protein is CASSQEVAGTGELFF. The chain uses TRBV14 and TRBJ2-2, and 8 junctional nucleotides match TRBD2. Trimming removed 0 bases from V and 5 bases from J; the gene matches leave 2 bases unexplained. The germline V gene specifies SGHDN as CDR1 and FVKESK as CDR2. Inclusive of the bounding cysteine and phenylalanine, the CDR3 is 15 residues long. Only the CDR3 part of the read is kept: 45 bases, read in frame from the first base.